This T cell receptor (beta chain) was identified during a study of T cells in Graves' hyperthyroidism and ophthalmopathy. Findings of the study overall: Ophthalmopathy and stable hyperthyroidism were separated by a 13 V-J model.

Researchers took RNA transcripts and amplified the TCR beta CDR3 regions from them. TCR CDR3 underwent first-round RT-PCR with the HTBI primer set. TCRdb independently ran MiXCR on the multiplex PCR reads; one entry per CDR3 protein. The table has some 600,000 distinct CDR3 sequences, roughly 14% seen once; the top ten hold about 5.8%. The CDR3 covers 13 residues. Germline loops: CDR1 DFQATT, CDR2 SNEGSKA (reference sequence). Trimming took 0 bases from V and 7 from J, leaving 13 bases between them. There are many counts of this clonotype. What it recognizes is unknown. The receptor was isolated from a woman aged 25 to 39 with Graves' hyperthyroidism that later progressed to Graves' ophthalmopathy. This chain connects TRBV20-1 to TRBJ2-7; D unresolved. The sequencing input was blood. The CDR3 loop reads CSARDLPGGEQYF. The CDR3 nucleotides are TGCAGTGCTAGAGATCTACCCGGTGGGGAGCAGTACTTC.